This T cell receptor beta chain stems from a study of cytomegalovirus exposure and HLA in healthy donors. The overall study: Earlier findings included about 120 million unique TCR beta sequences obtained from 180 million or so T cells. Study outcomes and limitations: Further analysis was carried out later, and it showed several of the most significant clusters appearing linked to common viral pathogens. The sole available immune exposure information was CMV serostatus.

Germline V gives CDR1 SGHTA, CDR2 FQGTGA. Trimming took off 2 bases at V and 1 base at J, with 8 bases between the two ends. The CDR3 is 14 residues long. This clone has only one observation. No antigen is known for it. The sample holds other DNA sequences that translate to the same CDR3. Samples came from healthy bone marrow donors. PCR employed 60 Vbeta and 13 Jbeta primers. TCRdb's copy holds only in-frame clones and misses some; the assay was immunoSEQ multiplex PCR. The sample has some 85,000 clones; around 85% are singletons. The TCR was taken from a woman aged 45-60 years in good health and CMV-seronegative. The sequenced sample was PBMCs. This chain connects TRBV7-3 to TRBJ1-1; D not resolved. The CDR3 sequence: CASSLGAGNTEAFF. The CDR3, as DNA: TGTGCCAGCAGCTTAGGAGCGGGGAACACTGAAGCTTTCTTT. Complete variable domain (other parts from reference TRBV7-3 and TRBJ1-1): GAGVSQTPSNKVTEKGKYVELRCDPISGHTALYWYRQSLGQGPEFLIYFQGTGAADDSGLPNDRFFAVRPEGSVSTLKIQRTERGDSAVYLCASSLGAGNTEAFFGQGTRLTVV.